The TCR beta chain described here comes from a study of blood T cell repertoires in COVID-19. Trimming took 5 bases from V and 8 from J; bases not matched to a gene: 6. This CDR3 has 13 amino acids. Germline CDR1 and CDR2: MNHEY and SMNVEV (reference sequence). Libraries were prepared by immunoSEQ multiplex PCR; TCRdb keeps only in-frame clonotypes and omits some of them. The data show approximately 260,000 clones, 85% to 90% seen once. The source of this sequence is a woman between 35 and 50 years old with acute or convalescent COVID-19. Specimen: peripheral blood. The chain uses TRBV27 and TRBJ1-2, with 9 positions matching TRBD1. The CDR3 coding sequence is TGTGCCAGCAGTACAGGGGGCCGTAGGGGCTACACCTTC. It specifies CASSTGGRRGYTF.